The clone carrying this TCR beta chain appeared a few times. Its antigen is unidentified. The source of the sample is a study of cytomegalovirus exposure and HLA in healthy donors. Broader study findings: Presence/absence analyses assumed roughly uniform sequencing depth across donors, which may not hold.

PCR used 60 Vbeta primers and 13 Jbeta primers. Profiled with immunoSEQ multiplex PCR; TCRdb holds only in-frame clones, not every one. The sample shows 150,000 to 200,000 clones, roughly 80% of them seen only once. The specimen sequenced was PBMCs. The origin of this receptor is a woman aged 50 to 60 in good health and CMV-seronegative.

CDR3 nucleotide sequence: TGTGCCAGCAGGCTGACGGACATGAACACTGAAGCTTTCTTT. It codes for CASRLTDMNTEAFF. The J gene is TRBJ1-1, the V gene TRBV6-5, with TRBD1 as a possible D gene (5 bases). The germline gives CDR1 MNHEY, CDR2 SVGAGI. This CDR3 comprises 14 residues. V lost 6 bases and J lost 0, with 11 bases in between.